These 25 T cell receptor beta chains came from one sample sequenced in a study of identical twins. TCRdb called the 5' RACE reads again in MiXCR, with one record for every CDR3 protein. The repertoire consists of some 300,000 distinct CDR3 sequences, with roughly 12% occurring once and the leading ten covering around 6.9%. This sample also belongs to another study, concerning yellow fever vaccine responses in identical twins.

The sequencing input was CD8+ T cells sorted from blood. The receptors come from a woman in her late teens or twenties in good health.

The rearrangement uses TRBV7-3 and TRBJ2-5, with 7 bases identical to TRBD2. CDR3 length: 15 amino acids. The germline V gene encodes CDR1 SGHTA and CDR2 FQGTGA. V gave up 1 base and J gave up 5 bases; unmatched junction bases: 7. As DNA, the CDR3 is TGTGCCAGCAGCTTAAGGGGAGGGCCGAGGGAGACCCAGTACTTC. Protein product: CASSLRGGPRETQYF.

This clonotype was counted only a few times. This sequence joins TRBV7-8 and TRBJ1-6, with 8 bases aligning to TRBD1. CDR1 and CDR2 (germline): SGHVS, FQNEAQ. The CDR3 has 15 residues. The trim removed 1 base at V and 8 bases at J, leaving 4 bases unmatched. In DNA, the CDR3 is TGTGCCAGCAGCTTAGGACAGGGGTACGATTCACCCCTCCACTTT. Its protein product is CASSLGQGYDSPLHF.

This clonotype appeared many times. The gene calls are TRBV29-1 and TRBJ2-1; D gene unclear. Germline-derived CDR1 and CDR2 are SQVTM and ANQGSEA. This CDR3 is built from 13 residues. With 3 bases removed from V and 2 bases from J, the gap between germline ends came to 8 bases. The CDR3 reads CSVEGTTYNEQFF. The CDR3 DNA is TGCAGCGTTGAGGGAACGACCTACAATGAGCAGTTCTTC.

The table lists this clonotype with a few counts. V and J are TRBV28 and TRBJ2-7; 8 positions match TRBD2. The CDR3 consists of 19 residues. The ends lost 5 bases at V and 3 bases at J; junction bases unmatched: 21. CDR1 and CDR2 from the germline V gene are MDHEN and SYDVKM. CDR3 in DNA: TGTGCCAGCAGTCTGGGCAGCGGGAGTGTTGACTTGGGTGACTACGAGCAGTACTTC. Its translation is CASSLGSGSVDLGDYEQYF.

In its sample, this clonotype ranks as medium-sized. The V call is TRBV20-1, the J call TRBJ2-7; D gene ambiguous. Per the germline V gene, CDR1 is DFQATT and CDR2 is SNEGSKA (reference sequence). V was trimmed by 6 bases and J by 3 bases, leaving 9 bases between them. The CDR3 spans 11 residues. This CDR3 reads CSAKTGYEQYF. CDR3 nucleotide sequence: TGCAGTGCCAAGACTGGCTACGAGCAGTACTTC.

This chain uses TRBV2 with TRBJ2-3; 10 bases are a match to TRBD2. The CDR3 is made up of 16 amino acids. Germline V gene sequence: CDR1 SNHLY, CDR2 FYNNEI. Trimming cost V 2 bases and J 0 bases; bases outside gene matches: 2. Here the CDR3 reads CASSETSGASTDTQYF. The CDR3 DNA reads as TGTGCCAGCAGTGAAACTAGCGGGGCTAGCACAGATACGCAGTATTTT. The whole variable domain, remainder taken from reference TRBV2 and TRBJ2-3, is EPEVTQTPSHQVTQMGQEVILRCVPISNHLYFYWYRQILGQKVEFLVSFYNNEISEKSEIFDDQFSVERPDGSNFTLKIRSTKLEDSAMYFCASSETSGASTDTQYFGPGTRLTVL.

There are a few counts of this clonotype. The chain links TRBV11-3 to TRBJ2-3; D is uncertain. Trimming removed 4 bases from V and 6 bases from J, with 17 bases in between. In germline, CDR1 is SGHNT, CDR2 YENEEA. This CDR3 has 15 amino acids. The CDR3: CASSSPKGGLDTQYF. The CDR3 DNA is TGTGCCAGCAGCTCGCCGAAGGGTGGATTGGATACGCAGTATTTT.

The J gene is TRBJ2-5, the V gene TRBV6-5, with 11 bases that match TRBD1. Germline values: CDR1 MNHEY, CDR2 SVGAGI. V lost 4 bases, J lost 1 base, and 14 bases stayed unmatched. The CDR3 runs 19 residues. The CDR3 DNA is TGTGCCAGCAGTTCGGGGACAGGGGGACTCCCCGGCCCCCAAGAGACCCAGTACTTC. Translating gives CASSSGTGGLPGPQETQYF.

The genes are TRBV2 and TRBJ2-3; TRBD2 aligns across 9 bases. Trimming removed 10 bases from V and 2 bases from J; junction bases left unmatched: 13. Germline V CDR1 and CDR2: SNHLY, FYNNEI. The CDR3 length is 16 residues. The CDR3 loop reads CATNEMRGGITDTQYF. DNA of the CDR3: TGTGCCACAAACGAGATGCGGGGGGGCATCACAGATACGCAGTATTTT.

The chain links TRBV20-1 to TRBJ2-7; 11 nucleotides match TRBD1. CDR3 length equals 13 residues. CDR1 is DFQATT and CDR2 is SNEGSKA in the germline V gene (reference sequence). V was clipped by 7 bases and J by 6 bases; unmatched bases: 8. In nucleotides, the CDR3 is TGCAGTGTTAACCGGGACAGGGGGATCGAGCAGTACTTC. Translation: CSVNRDRGIEQYF.

This clonotype was counted many times. The genes are TRBV29-1 and TRBJ2-2; 7 bases map to TRBD2. The germline CDR1 and CDR2 sequences are SQVTM and ANQGSEA. The CDR3 runs to 14 residues. Unmatched junction bases numbered 4, after V lost 3 bases and J lost 3 bases. CDR3 DNA sequence: TGCAGCGTTGATATGGGAGGGTACACCGGGGAGCTGTTTTTT. It translates to CSVDMGGYTGELFF.

J is TRBJ2-3 and V is TRBV7-9, with 7 bases matching TRBD1. This CDR3 spans 16 amino acids. In germline, CDR1 is SEHNR, CDR2 FQNEAQ (reference sequence). With 4 bases clipped from V and 2 bases from J, the junction kept 9 bases outside the gene matches. The CDR3 sequence: CASSSSSGTVTDTQYF. The CDR3 coding sequence is TGTGCCAGCAGCTCTTCTTCCGGGACAGTCACAGATACGCAGTATTTT.

The genes are TRBV28 and TRBJ2-7; D gene uncertain. Looked up from germline, CDR1 is MDHEN and CDR2 is SYDVKM. Trimming left V 4 bases short and J 3 bases short, with 13 bases between. The CDR3 totals 14 residues. CDR3 in amino acids: CASSSSWGYYEQYV. CDR3 DNA: TGTGCCAGCAGTTCATCTTGGGGTTACTACGAGCAGTACGTC.

This chain links TRBV9 with TRBJ1-2; no definite D call. Germline V lookup: CDR1 SGDLS, CDR2 YYNGEE. The CDR3 extends over 16 amino acids. The ends were cut back, 4 bases at V and 1 base at J, with 17 bases in the middle. CDR3 amino acids: CASSPLSTPSNYGYTF. The CDR3 bases are TGTGCCAGCAGCCCCCTTTCGACACCGAGTAACTATGGCTACACCTTC.

This clonotype was seen only a few times. This sequence joins TRBV7-3 and TRBJ2-1, with TRBD2 matching 10 bases. The trim removed 4 bases at V and 3 bases at J, leaving 6 bases unmatched. CDR3 size: 16 residues. CDR1 is SGHTA and CDR2 is FQGTGA in the germline V gene. The CDR3 region has the DNA TGTGCCAGCAGCTCCGGGCTAGCGGGAGACTACAATGAGCAGTTCTTC. Protein product: CASSSGLAGDYNEQFF.

This chain uses TRBV5-4 with TRBJ2-1, with 10 nucleotides matching TRBD2. This CDR3 region has 13 residues. V gave up 4 bases and J gave up 9 bases; unmatched junction bases: 4. The germline CDR1 and CDR2 sequences are SGHNT and YYREEE (reference sequence). For the CDR3, the DNA is TGTGCCAGCAGCCCCGGGACTAGCGTTGAGCAGTTCTTC. This sequence encodes CASSPGTSVEQFF. Looking up the rest from reference TRBV5-4 and TRBJ2-1 gives the full variable domain: ETGVTQSPTHLIKTRGQQVTLRCSSQSGHNTVSWYQQALGQGPQFIFQYYREEENGRGNFPPRFSGLQFPNYSSELNVNALELDDSALYLCASSPGTSVEQFFGPGTRLTVL.

This clonotype occurred a few times. V gene TRBV7-8 combines with J gene TRBJ2-1; perhaps TRBD1 as D (6 bases). V was pared by 4 bases and J by 2 bases, with 12 bases between. The CDR3 spans 15 residues. CDR1 is SGHVS, CDR2 FQNEAQ, per germline. The CDR3 DNA is TGTGCCAGCAGCTCGGTTGGACAGCCCTACAATGAGCAGTTCTTC. It codes for CASSSVGQPYNEQFF.

V is TRBV12-3 or TRBV12-4 and J is TRBJ1-1, with no clear D. V was trimmed by 4 bases and J by 8 bases, leaving 17 bases between them. This CDR3 is built from 14 residues. The DNA of the CDR3 is TGTGCCAGCAGTTCGGGCACCTCGATTTCAGAAGCTTTCTTT. It is translated as CASSSGTSISEAFF.

V and J are TRBV6-2 or TRBV6-3 and TRBJ1-1; possibly TRBD1 for D (6 bases). Looked up from germline, CDR1 is MNHEY and CDR2 is SVGEGT. V dropped 3 bases and J dropped 7 bases, with 12 bases sitting between them. This CDR3 is 13 amino acids long. The CDR3 region has the DNA TGTGCCAGCAGTTATGAGGGGGTTGGTGAAGCTTTCTTT. Encoded protein: CASSYEGVGEAFF.

V and J are TRBV7-9 and TRBJ2-2; the match to TRBD2 covers 10 bases. V was clipped by 4 bases and J by 1 base; unmatched bases: 6. Per the germline V gene, CDR1 is SEHNR and CDR2 is FQNEAQ (reference sequence). This CDR3 region has 17 residues. This CDR3 is CASSSGLAELNTGELFF. Written as DNA, the CDR3 is TGTGCCAGCAGCTCCGGACTAGCGGAACTGAACACCGGGGAGCTGTTTTTT.

The rearrangement joins TRBV4-1 to TRBJ1-5, with 11 bases matching TRBD1. Germline V CDR1 and CDR2: MGHRA, YSYEKL. The J segment lost 7 bases and the V segment lost 2 bases, leaving 10 bases of the junction unmatched. The CDR3 spans 17 residues. In DNA form, the CDR3 reads TGCGCCAGCAGCCAATCTGCCGGGACAGGGGGACGGCAGCCCCAGCATTTT. Translation: CASSQSAGTGGRQPQHF.

This clonotype occurred a few times. The V call is TRBV5-5, the J call TRBJ1-6; 10 nucleotides align to TRBD1. V shed 7 bases, J shed 10 bases, and the junction held 5 bases outside the gene matches. Germline V gene data show CDR1 as SGHKS and CDR2 as YYEKEE (reference sequence). The CDR3 is made up of 13 amino acids. In nucleotides, the CDR3 is TGTGCCAGCTCTCGGACAGGGGGATCACCCCTCCACTTT. Residues: CASSRTGGSPLHF. The full variable domain, in which reference TRBV5-5 and TRBJ1-6 provide the parts outside the CDR3, is DAGVTQSPTHLIKTRGQQVTLRCSPISGHKSVSWYQQVLGQGPQFIFQYYEKEERGRGNFPDRFSARQFPNYSSELNVNALLLGDSALYLCASSRTGGSPLHFGNGTRLTVT.

At least ten counts were recorded for this clonotype. The rearrangement links TRBV29-1 to TRBJ2-7; D is perhaps TRBD1 or TRBD2 (6 bases each). V was shortened by 6 bases and J by 2 bases, with 17 bases between the two germline ends. Germline CDR1 reads SQVTM; CDR2 reads ANQGSEA. The CDR3 spans 14 residues. The CDR3 nucleotides are TGCAGCGTCGCGCGAGGGGGGCTCACCTACGAGCAGTACTTC. Amino acids: CSVARGGLTYEQYF.

V usage is TRBV5-1 and J usage is TRBJ2-2, with D unresolved. Per the germline V gene, CDR1 is SGHRS and CDR2 is YFSETQ. Trimming removed 2 bases from V and 2 bases from J, with 16 bases in between. CDR3 length: 17 amino acids. The CDR3 DNA reads as TGCGCCAGCAGCTTCCTGTTGGTACAAACTAACACCGGGGAGCTGTTTTTT. As protein: CASSFLLVQTNTGELFF. The whole variable domain, remainder taken from reference TRBV5-1 and TRBJ2-2, is KAGVTQTPRYLIKTRGQQVTLSCSPISGHRSVSWYQQTPGQGLQFLFEYFSETQRNKGNFPGRFSGRQFSNSRSEMNVSTLELGDSALYLCASSFLLVQTNTGELFFGEGSRLTVL.

This clonotype has a handful of counts. This sequence joins TRBV12-3 or TRBV12-4 and TRBJ2-5, with TRBD2 matching 8 bases. The J segment lost 2 bases and the V segment lost 6 bases, leaving 11 bases of the junction unmatched. The CDR3 contains 16 residues. The CDR3 nucleotides are TGTGCCAGCAGCCCTGGGGGCGGGAGGCTACAAGAGACCCAGTACTTC. Its translation is CASSPGGGRLQETQYF.